Presented here are 31 T cell receptor beta chains from one specimen sequenced in a study of neoadjuvant nivolumab and ipilimumab in lung cancer. Using immunoSEQ multiplex PCR, the repertoire was profiled, and TCRdb retains in-frame clones only, with some absent. The sample lists more than 25,000 clones, about 75% seen once, with approximately 18% in the top ten. This material consisted of tumor tissue, taken after neoadjuvant nivolumab, alone or with ipilimumab, at or shortly before surgery. These TCRs come from an adult with non-small cell lung cancer.

This clone was counted a single time. The V and J genes are TRBV7-8 and TRBJ1-5; D is unresolved. V dropped 1 base and J dropped 3 bases, with 7 bases sitting between them. Germline V gene sequence: CDR1 SGHVS, CDR2 FQNEAQ. The CDR3 is made up of 14 amino acids. In DNA, the CDR3 is TGTGCCAGCAGCTTAGGGGGAGACAATCAGCCCCAGCATTTT. Its translation is CASSLGGDNQPQHF.

This rearrangement joins TRBV14 to TRBJ2-6, with D possibly matching TRBD2 (5 bases). V was cut by 4 bases and J by 3 bases, with 10 bases left in between. CDR1 is SGHDN, CDR2 FVKESK, per germline. This CDR3 spans 15 amino acids. DNA of the CDR3: TGTGCCAGCAGCCGCGGGCTGAGTGGGGCCAACGTCCTGACTTTC. The encoded protein is CASSRGLSGANVLTF.

The rearrangement uses TRBV7-9 and TRBJ1-6; TRBD1 matches 8 bases. V lost 5 bases and J lost 5; bases outside the gene matches: 2. The CDR3 consists of 14 residues. Germline V CDR1 and CDR2: SEHNR, FQNEAQ (reference sequence). CDR3 coding DNA: TGTGCCAGCAGCAAGGACAGGGATAATTCACCCCTCCACTTT. Its protein is CASSKDRDNSPLHF.

The chain employs TRBV6-6 and TRBJ1-2; TRBD1 matches at 10 bases. Germline V CDR1 and CDR2: MNHNY, SVGAGI (reference sequence). Germline trimming cut 6 bases from V and 4 bases from J; bases unmatched to any gene: 8. This CDR3 region has 15 residues. In nucleotides, the CDR3 is TGTGCCAGCAGCCCGGGGACAGGGGAGGCCTATGGCTACACCTTC. Protein: CASSPGTGEAYGYTF.

V is TRBV10-3 and J is TRBJ2-3, with 9 bases lining up with TRBD2. Unmatched junction bases numbered 5, after V lost 2 bases and J lost 2 bases. Germline V gene lookup returns CDR1 ENHRY and CDR2 SYGVKD. This CDR3 region has 16 residues. The CDR3 sequence: CAISERRGGVTDTQYF. In DNA, the CDR3 is TGTGCCATCAGTGAGAGGCGGGGGGGTGTCACAGATACGCAGTATTTT.

The V and J genes are TRBV19 and TRBJ1-5; D perhaps matches TRBD1 (6 bases). V was cut by 7 bases and J by 4 bases, with 20 bases left in between. The V gene's germline CDR1 is LNHDA and CDR2 SQIVND (reference sequence). The CDR3 is made up of 16 amino acids. Written as DNA, the CDR3 is TGTGCCAGTACGTTGAGCGGGGGGACACAAAATCAGCCCCAGCATTTT. Protein: CASTLSGGTQNQPQHF.

J is TRBJ2-7 and V is TRBV30; D gene uncertain. Trimming took 3 bases from V and 5 from J, leaving 14 bases between them. The germline V gene encodes CDR1 GTSNPN and CDR2 SVGIG (reference sequence). The CDR3 is 13 amino acids. DNA of the CDR3: TGTGCCTGGAGCGTCCTCAACAGAGACGAGCAGTACTTC. This gives the protein CAWSVLNRDEQYF.

The chain employs TRBV30 and TRBJ1-1; the D gene is possibly TRBD1 (6 bases). Trimming removed 3 bases from V and 2 bases from J, with 13 bases in between. CDR3 length: 14 amino acids. CDR1 and CDR2 (germline): GTSNPN, SVGIG (reference sequence). CDR3 in amino acids: CAWRGGRRNTEAFF. CDR3 DNA: TGTGCCTGGAGGGGGGGGCGGAGAAACACTGAAGCTTTCTTT. Together with reference TRBV30 and TRBJ1-1, the CDR3 gives the full variable domain: SQTIHQWPATLVQPVGSPLSLECTVEGTSNPNLYWYRQAAGRGLQLLFYSVGIGQISSEVPQNLSASRPQDRQFILSSKKLLLSDSGFYLCAWRGGRRNTEAFFGQGTRLTVV.

This clone was detected only a few times. The chain uses TRBV25-1 and TRBJ2-7, with TRBD2 matching 7 bases. Germline V CDR1 and CDR2: MGHDK, SYGVNS. CDR3 size: 13 residues. With 6 bases clipped from V and 0 bases from J, the junction kept 2 bases outside the gene matches. The CDR3 DNA reads TGTGCCAGCAGATTAGCGGGCTCCTACGAGCAGTACTTC. It translates to CASRLAGSYEQYF.

V is TRBV4-2 and J is TRBJ2-1, with TRBD2 matching over 10 bases. This CDR3 comprises 17 residues. V shed 0 bases, J shed 5 bases, and the junction held 7 bases outside the gene matches. From germline, CDR1 is LGHNA and CDR2 YNFKEQ. The CDR3 sequence is CASSQDQNSGGHNEQFF. The CDR3 region has the DNA TGTGCCAGCAGCCAAGATCAAAATAGCGGGGGGCACAATGAGCAGTTCTTC.

The rearrangement joins TRBV20-1 to TRBJ2-7; D remains ambiguous. CDR3 length equals 11 residues. Germline CDR1 DFQATT, CDR2 SNEGSKA (reference sequence). Trimming removed 0 bases at V and 3 bases at J, with 3 bases between. The CDR3 sequence: CSARENYEQYF. The CDR3 DNA reads as TGCAGTGCTAGAGAGAACTACGAGCAGTACTTC.

J is TRBJ2-7 and V is TRBV7-2; D gene unclear. V was cut by 1 base and J by 4 bases, with 8 bases left in between. Germline values: CDR1 SGHTA, CDR2 FQGNSA. CDR3 length: 13 residues. The CDR3 DNA sequence: TGTGCCAGCAGCTTAGTTTCCGGGTACGAGCAGTACTTC. Translation: CASSLVSGYEQYF.

The chain couples TRBV30 to TRBJ1-2, with D hard to call. This CDR3 has 13 amino acids. Germline lookup yields CDR1 GTSNPN and CDR2 SVGIG (reference sequence). Trimming shortened V by 0 bases and J by 4 bases, and 9 bases separated the two germline ends. Written as DNA, the CDR3 is TGTGCCTGGAGTGTACTGGGCAGCTATGGCTACACCTTC. Protein: CAWSVLGSYGYTF.

This sequence joins TRBV7-9 and TRBJ2-5; 8 bases map to TRBD1. Germline loops: CDR1 SEHNR, CDR2 FQNEAQ (reference sequence). CDR3 length: 16 amino acids. Trimming cost V 0 bases and J 5 bases; bases outside gene matches: 8. The CDR3 here is CASSLAGQGARETQYF. The CDR3 coding sequence is TGTGCCAGCAGCTTAGCCGGGCAGGGGGCGCGGGAGACCCAGTACTTC. Filled out from reference TRBV7-9 and TRBJ2-5, the complete variable domain reads DTGVSQNPRHKITKRGQNVTFRCDPISEHNRLYWYRQTLGQGPEFLTYFQNEAQLEKSRLLSDRFSAERPKGSFSTLEIQRTEQGDSAMYLCASSLAGQGARETQYFGPGTRLLVL.

The J gene is TRBJ1-2, the V gene TRBV27; 10 bases line up with TRBD1. The V and J ends lost 4 bases and 7 bases, in that order; junction bases with no gene match: 9. This CDR3 region has 15 residues. CDR1 and CDR2 (germline): MNHEY, SMNVEV (reference sequence). The CDR3 sequence is CASSSSGTGAGGYTF. The CDR3 nucleotides are TGTGCCAGCAGTTCATCCGGGACAGGGGCTGGTGGCTACACCTTC.

The V gene is TRBV29-1, the J gene TRBJ2-7, with TRBD1 matching over 7 bases. J gave up 4 bases and V 1 base, and 13 bases lay outside the gene matches. Germline CDR1 is SQVTM and CDR2 is ANQGSEA. The CDR3 is 16 residues long. The CDR3 protein is CSVEVWVQGILYEQYF. The CDR3 bases are TGCAGCGTTGAAGTATGGGTACAGGGGATATTATACGAGCAGTACTTC.

The V call is TRBV7-9, the J call TRBJ1-1; perhaps TRBD1 as D (6 bases). CDR1 and CDR2 (germline): SEHNR, FQNEAQ (reference sequence). V lost 10 bases to trimming and J lost 0 bases, with 12 bases between them. The CDR3 has 13 amino acids. CDR3 residues: CATETGMNTEAFF. CDR3 sequence (DNA): TGTGCCACTGAGACAGGTATGAACACTGAAGCTTTCTTT.

The chain carries TRBV9 and TRBJ2-6, with D unresolved. The CDR3 totals 18 residues. Germline V gene data show CDR1 as SGDLS and CDR2 as YYNGEE. The V and J ends lost 2 bases and 2 bases respectively, with 17 bases between them. The chain's CDR3 is CASSVNPSMTPGANVLTF. In DNA form, the CDR3 reads TGTGCCAGCAGCGTGAATCCATCGATGACGCCTGGGGCCAACGTCCTGACTTTC.

A single count supports this clone. This rearrangement joins TRBV6-5 to TRBJ1-1; D might be TRBD1 (5 bases). V lost 10 bases and J 10 bases, leaving 16 bases between the germline ends. Germline CDR1 is MNHEY and CDR2 is SVGAGI. The CDR3 is made up of 11 amino acids. CDR3 bases: TGTGCCACCCTACGGGGGGTTGTAGCTTTCTTT. Translated, it gives CATLRGVVAFF.

The chain combines TRBV5-1 with TRBJ2-5; 8 bases align to TRBD1. V trimming: 3 bases; J trimming: 4 bases; junction bases outside the gene matches: 5. The CDR3 has 14 amino acids. Germline assignment: CDR1 SGHRS and CDR2 YFSETQ. The CDR3 DNA is TGCGCCAGCAGCTCGTGGACAGGGACAGAGACCCAGTACTTC. Translating gives CASSSWTGTETQYF.

This rearrangement joins TRBV7-2 to TRBJ2-7; 10 positions match TRBD2. The V and J ends lost 3 bases and 0 bases, in that order; junction bases with no gene match: 2. CDR3 size: 15 residues. Germline CDR1 reads SGHTA; CDR2 reads FQGNSA. CDR3 residues: CASSFRTSGSYEQYF. The CDR3 DNA sequence: TGTGCCAGCAGCTTTCGGACTAGCGGCTCCTACGAGCAGTACTTC.

This rearrangement joins TRBV5-1 to TRBJ2-3; 7 positions agree with TRBD1. CDR3 size: 15 residues. Germline assignment: CDR1 SGHRS and CDR2 YFSETQ. With 3 bases clipped from V and 2 bases from J, the junction kept 6 bases outside the gene matches. The CDR3 here is CASSSRDRTTDTQYF. CDR3 nucleotides: TGCGCCAGCAGCTCCCGGGACAGAACCACAGATACGCAGTATTTT.

V gene TRBV7-9 combines with J gene TRBJ1-2, with a weak D call TRBD1 (5 bases). The V and J ends lost 2 bases and 0 bases respectively, with 16 bases between them. Germline loops: CDR1 SEHNR, CDR2 FQNEAQ (reference sequence). This CDR3 has 17 amino acids. The CDR3 sequence: CASSLQGAQFPNYGYTF. In nucleotides, the CDR3 is TGTGCCAGCAGCTTACAGGGCGCCCAATTCCCTAACTATGGCTACACCTTC.

The chain links TRBV29-1 to TRBJ2-7; a weak D match, TRBD1 (5 bases). Between the trimmed V and J ends, which lost 4 bases and 0 bases, there was a span of 10 bases. This CDR3 contains 13 residues. In germline, CDR1 is SQVTM, CDR2 ANQGSEA. This chain's CDR3 is CSVAQATSYEQYF. In DNA form, the CDR3 reads TGCAGCGTTGCACAGGCTACCTCCTACGAGCAGTACTTC.

The rearrangement uses TRBV28 and TRBJ1-6, with D possibly being TRBD1 (6 bases). The CDR3 covers 17 residues. The ends were cut back, 7 bases at V and 5 bases at J, with 21 bases in the middle. Germline V gives CDR1 MDHEN, CDR2 SYDVKM. The CDR3 sequence is CASKTPLGGRDNSPLHF. The CDR3 DNA follows: TGTGCCAGCAAGACACCCTTGGGGGGGCGAGATAATTCACCCCTCCACTTT.

This chain links TRBV30 with TRBJ1-2, with 9 bases matching TRBD1. The germline V gene encodes CDR1 GTSNPN and CDR2 SVGIG (reference sequence). V was pared by 3 bases and J by 2 bases, with 7 bases of the junction left unmatched. The CDR3 sequence is 15 residues long. The CDR3 region has the DNA TGTGCCTGGAGCGGGACCGGGACAGGGAACTATGGCTACACCTTC. Protein product: CAWSGTGTGNYGYTF.

This clone was observed a handful of times. The gene calls are TRBV7-2 and TRBJ2-5; TRBD2 agrees at 13 bases. Per the germline V gene, CDR1 is SGHTA and CDR2 is FQGNSA. The trim removed 5 bases at V and 5 bases at J, leaving 5 bases unmatched. The CDR3 loop spans 15 amino acids. For the CDR3, the DNA is TGTGCCAGCAGCCCCCAACTAGCGGGGGGGGAGACCCAGTACTTC. Amino acids: CASSPQLAGGETQYF.

V usage is TRBV6-6 and J usage is TRBJ2-7; D remains ambiguous. Germline values: CDR1 MNHNY, CDR2 SVGAGI (reference sequence). There are 12 residues in the CDR3. V was trimmed by 6 bases and J by 4 bases, leaving 10 bases between them. The CDR3 loop is CASSPAQYEQYF. The CDR3 bases are TGTGCCAGCAGCCCCGCTCAATACGAGCAGTACTTC.

The V and J genes are TRBV5-1 and TRBJ2-3, with 9 positions matching TRBD2. Germline trimming cut 0 bases from V and 2 bases from J; bases unmatched to any gene: 4. Germline V gives CDR1 SGHRS, CDR2 YFSETQ. This CDR3 region has 16 residues. CDR3 residues: CASSLGLAGFTDTQYF. In nucleotides, the CDR3 is TGCGCCAGCAGCTTGGGGCTAGCGGGATTCACAGATACGCAGTATTTT.

In this sample, this clone turned up once. The rearrangement links TRBV6-5 to TRBJ1-6, with D uncertain. This CDR3 has 14 amino acids. CDR1 and CDR2 (germline): MNHEY, SVGAGI. V was trimmed by 5 bases and J by 7 bases, leaving 12 bases between them. As DNA, the CDR3 is TGTGCCAGCAGTCCCCTTACCGGGAATTCACCCCTCCACTTT. Its protein product is CASSPLTGNSPLHF.

The rearrangement joins TRBV5-1 to TRBJ1-6, with 9 bases fitting TRBD1. This CDR3 region has 18 residues. Germline V gene sequence: CDR1 SGHRS, CDR2 YFSETQ. The trim removed 5 bases at V and 5 bases at J, leaving 14 bases unmatched. CDR3 sequence: CASSQRRTGATNNSPLHF. The CDR3 coding sequence is TGCGCCAGCAGTCAGCGCAGGACAGGGGCGACGAATAATTCACCCCTCCACTTT.